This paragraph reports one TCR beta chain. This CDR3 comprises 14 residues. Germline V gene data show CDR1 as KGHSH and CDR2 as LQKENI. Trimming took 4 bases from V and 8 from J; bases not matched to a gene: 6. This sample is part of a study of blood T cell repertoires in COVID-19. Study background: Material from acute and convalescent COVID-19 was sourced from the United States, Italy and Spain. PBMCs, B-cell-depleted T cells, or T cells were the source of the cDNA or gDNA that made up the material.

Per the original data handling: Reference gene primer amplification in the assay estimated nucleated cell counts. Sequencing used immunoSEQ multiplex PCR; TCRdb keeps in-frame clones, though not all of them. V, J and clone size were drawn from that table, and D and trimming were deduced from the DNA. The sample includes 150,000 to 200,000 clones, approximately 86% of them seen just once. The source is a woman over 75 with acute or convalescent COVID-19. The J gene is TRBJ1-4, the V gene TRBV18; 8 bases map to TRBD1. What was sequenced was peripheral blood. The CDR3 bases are TGTGCCAGCTCACTTGGACAGGGAGGGGAAAAACTGTTTTTT. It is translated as CASSLGQGGEKLFF.